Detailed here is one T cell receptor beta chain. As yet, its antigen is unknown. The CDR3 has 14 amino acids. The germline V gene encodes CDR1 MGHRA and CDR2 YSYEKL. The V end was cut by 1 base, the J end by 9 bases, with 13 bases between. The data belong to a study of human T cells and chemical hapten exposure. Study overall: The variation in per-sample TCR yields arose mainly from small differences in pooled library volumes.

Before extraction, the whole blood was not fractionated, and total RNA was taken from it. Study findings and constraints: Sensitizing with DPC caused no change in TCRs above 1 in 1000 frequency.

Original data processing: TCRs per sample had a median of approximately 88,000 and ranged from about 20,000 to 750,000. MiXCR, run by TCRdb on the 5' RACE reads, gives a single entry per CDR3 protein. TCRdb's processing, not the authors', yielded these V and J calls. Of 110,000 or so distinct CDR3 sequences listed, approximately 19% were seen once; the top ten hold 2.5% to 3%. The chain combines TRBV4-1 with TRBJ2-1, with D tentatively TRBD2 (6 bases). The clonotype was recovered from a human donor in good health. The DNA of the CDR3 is TGCGCCAGCAGCCAAGGTACAGCGGGCGTTGAGCAGTTCTTC. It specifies CASSQGTAGVEQFF.